Only one count was recorded for the clone carrying this TCR beta chain. The antigen remains undetermined. The sample comes from a study of shared clonotypes between healthy human individuals. At the level of the study: Three plates were used per donor for CD4 naive, three for CD4 memory, two for CD8 naive and one for CD8 memory.

The authors' processing: ImmunoSEQ supplied junction-only sequences lacking quality scores, so filtering was different. Sequencing was performed with immunoSEQ multiplex PCR; in TCRdb, only in-frame clones are kept and a portion is missing. D and trimming were read from the DNA, whereas the V and J calls and clone size are those reported in that table. This sample has about 1.1 million clones, with roughly 77% found just once. Whole-study findings and limits: Estimated richness values were generally larger in naive subsets than in memory subsets. For sorted subsets, rarefaction showed incomplete sequencing despite large depth.

The germline gives CDR1 KGHSH, CDR2 LQKENI. The V and J ends lost 5 bases and 0 bases respectively, with 11 bases between them. There are 15 residues in the CDR3. The sequencing input was memory CD4+ T cells from PBMCs. The subset is: CD45RA-negative fraction. This sequence joins TRBV18 and TRBJ2-1, with D perhaps matching TRBD2 (5 bases). The sequence was collected from a man between 18 and 29 years old in good health. Some clones in this sample may be carry-over from other donors' samples. In DNA form, the CDR3 reads TGTGCCAGCTCATCAACTAGGAGCTCCTACAATGAGCAGTTCTTC. Amino acids: CASSSTRSSYNEQFF.